The next 9 T cell receptor beta chains were all read from a single sample in a study of OX40 agonist ivuxolimab in advanced cancers. Profiling relied on immunoSEQ multiplex PCR, and the TCRdb table lists in-frame clones only, not all of them. The sample yields 45,000 to 50,000 clones, roughly 90% seen once. Sequencing used CD4+ or CD8+ T cells sorted from blood, obtained in a trial of the OX40 agonist ivuxolimab. These receptors came from an adult with an advanced solid tumor such as melanoma, head and neck, liver or kidney cancer.

The chain has TRBV27 and TRBJ2-3; the D is unclear. From germline, CDR1 is MNHEY and CDR2 SMNVEV (reference sequence). CDR3 length equals 11 residues. V was clipped by 3 bases and J by 5 bases, with 3 bases between them. The CDR3 loop reads CASSFLDTQYF. The CDR3 DNA reads as TGTGCCAGCAGTTTCTTAGATACGCAGTATTTT.

CDR3 in amino acids: CASSVGTSPRETQYF. The CDR3 DNA reads as TGTGCCAGCAGCGTAGGGACTAGCCCTAGGGAGACCCAGTACTTC. This chain uses TRBV9 with TRBJ2-5; TRBD2 agrees at 8 bases. Trimming took 0 bases from V and 5 from J; bases not matched to a gene: 6. The germline V gene has CDR1 SGDLS and CDR2 YYNGEE. The CDR3 totals 15 residues.

V gene TRBV15 combines with J gene TRBJ1-1; D remains unclear. V lost 8 bases to trimming and J lost 7 bases, with 11 bases between them. The CDR3 loop spans 11 amino acids. Per germline, CDR1 LNHNV and CDR2 YYDKDF (reference sequence). The CDR3 nucleotides are TGTGCCACCCGCTTGGGAGATGAAGCTTTCTTT. Translated, it gives CATRLGDEAFF.

This chain uses TRBV2 with TRBJ2-7; 7 bases map to TRBD1. Germline CDR1 reads SNHLY; CDR2 reads FYNNEI. J lost 5 bases, V lost 3 bases, and 10 bases had no gene match. This CDR3 is 15 amino acids long. The CDR3 region has the DNA TGTGCCAGCAGTGATGGGTGGACAGGTCGCGACGAGCAGTACTTC. It specifies CASSDGWTGRDEQYF.

The chain has TRBV10-3 and TRBJ2-7, with 7 nucleotides matching TRBD2. Trimming removed 6 bases from V and 2 bases from J; junction bases left unmatched: 4. Germline V gene sequence: CDR1 ENHRY, CDR2 SYGVKD. CDR3 length: 13 residues. DNA of the CDR3: TGTGCCATCAGCAACAGCGGGACCTACGAGCAGTACTTC. It is translated as CAISNSGTYEQYF.

The sample holds one count of this clone. This chain links TRBV7-9 with TRBJ2-1; perhaps TRBD1 as D (5 bases). This CDR3 has 12 residues. Germline V gives CDR1 SEHNR, CDR2 FQNEAQ (reference sequence). Between the trimmed V and J ends, which lost 5 bases and 10 bases, there was a span of 12 bases. In DNA form, the CDR3 reads TGTGCCAGCAGCGGCCAGGGCAGGGAGCAGTTCTTC. It is translated as CASSGQGREQFF. The variable domain in full, with the rest retrieved from reference TRBV7-9 and TRBJ2-1, is DTGVSQNPRHKITKRGQNVTFRCDPISEHNRLYWYRQTLGQGPEFLTYFQNEAQLEKSRLLSDRFSAERPKGSFSTLEIQRTEQGDSAMYLCASSGQGREQFFGPGTRLTVL.

The chain links TRBV5-1 to TRBJ1-2; no clear D gene. The V end was cut by 0 bases, the J end by 1 base, with 13 bases between. Germline V gene data show CDR1 as SGHRS and CDR2 as YFSETQ. CDR3 length: 16 residues. CDR3 nucleotides: TGCGCCAGCAGCTTGGCCAATGGGATCTTTAACTATGGCTACACCTTC. Amino acid sequence: CASSLANGIFNYGYTF.

J is TRBJ1-6 and V is TRBV7-9; D gene unclear. CDR1 and CDR2 (germline): SEHNR, FQNEAQ (reference sequence). Trimming took 2 bases from V and 6 from J, leaving 8 bases between them. This CDR3 is built from 14 residues. The chain's CDR3 is CASSLLQLNSPLHF. The CDR3 coding sequence is TGTGCCAGCAGCTTACTACAGCTTAATTCACCCCTCCACTTT. Filled out from reference TRBV7-9 and TRBJ1-6, the complete variable domain reads DTGVSQNPRHKITKRGQNVTFRCDPISEHNRLYWYRQTLGQGPEFLTYFQNEAQLEKSRLLSDRFSAERPKGSFSTLEIQRTEQGDSAMYLCASSLLQLNSPLHFGNGTRLTVT.

The gene calls are TRBV7-9 and TRBJ2-5; D assignment may be TRBD1 or TRBD2 (6 bases each). Trimming removed 3 bases at V and 4 bases at J, with 15 bases between. Germline V CDR1 and CDR2: SEHNR, FQNEAQ (reference sequence). The CDR3 is made up of 15 amino acids. The chain's CDR3 is CASSLRGTLGETQYF. In DNA form, the CDR3 reads TGTGCCAGCAGCTTGAGGGGGACTTTGGGAGAGACCCAGTACTTC.